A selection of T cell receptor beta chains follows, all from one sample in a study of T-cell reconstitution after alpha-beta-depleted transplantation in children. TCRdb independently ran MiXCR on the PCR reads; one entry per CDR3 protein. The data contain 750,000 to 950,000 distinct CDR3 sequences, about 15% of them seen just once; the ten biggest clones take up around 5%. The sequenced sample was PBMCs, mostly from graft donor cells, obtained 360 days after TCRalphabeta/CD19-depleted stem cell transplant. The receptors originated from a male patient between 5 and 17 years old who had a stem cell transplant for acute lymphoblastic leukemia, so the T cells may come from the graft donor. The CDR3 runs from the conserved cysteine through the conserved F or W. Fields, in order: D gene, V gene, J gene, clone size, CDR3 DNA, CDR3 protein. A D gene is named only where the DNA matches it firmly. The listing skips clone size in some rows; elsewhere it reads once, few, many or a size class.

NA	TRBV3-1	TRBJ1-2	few	TGTGCCAGCAGCTTTCCGGGACAAGCCACCTCTAACTATGGCTACACCTTC	CASSFPGQATSNYGYTF
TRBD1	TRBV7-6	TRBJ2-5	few	TGTGCCAGCAGCGCCCTGGACAGGGAACCAGAGACCCAGTACTTC	CASSALDREPETQYF
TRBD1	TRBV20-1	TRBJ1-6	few	TGCAGTGCTGGGGACAGGGTTGATTCACCCCTCCACTTT	CSAGDRVDSPLHF
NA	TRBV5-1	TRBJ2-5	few	TGCGCCAGCAGCTGGGTCCGCGTGAGTACAAGAGAGACCCAGTACTTC	CASSWVRVSTRETQYF
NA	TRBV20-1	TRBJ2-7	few	TGCAGTGCTAGAGGGACGGAGGGAAGCTCCTACGAGCAGTACTTC	CSARGTEGSSYEQYF
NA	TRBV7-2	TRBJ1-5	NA	TGTGCCAGCAGCTTAGACGAACCCAGGGGCAATCAGCCCCAGCATTTT	CASSLDEPRGNQPQHF
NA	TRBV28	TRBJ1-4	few	TGTGCCAGCAGTTTTAGGTTTCGCGAAAAACTGTTTTTT	CASSFRFREKLFF
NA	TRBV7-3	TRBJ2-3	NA	TGTGCCAGCAGTCCCGCCCGGGTGCTAGCTCCAGATACGCAGTATTTT	CASSPARVLAPDTQYF
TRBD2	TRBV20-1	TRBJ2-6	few	TGCAGTGCCAAAGGTCGACTAGCGGGAGGGAATGGGGCCAACGTCCTGACTTTC	CSAKGRLAGGNGANVLTF
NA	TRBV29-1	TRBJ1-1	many	TGCAGCGTTGAAAGGAATGTGAACACTGAAGCTTTCTTT	CSVERNVNTEAFF
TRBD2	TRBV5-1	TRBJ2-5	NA	TGCGCCAGCACCTTCCGTCAACTAGCGGGACCTCAAGAGACCCAGTACTTC	CASTFRQLAGPQETQYF
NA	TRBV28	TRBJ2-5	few	TGTGCCAGCAGTTTAACCCCAGGCGGCTCCGAGACCCAGTACTTC	CASSLTPGGSETQYF
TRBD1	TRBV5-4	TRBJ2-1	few	TGTGCCAGCAGCTTGGTCCAGGGGGTGGTCAATGAGCAGTTCTTC	CASSLVQGVVNEQFF
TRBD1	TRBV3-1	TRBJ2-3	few	TGTGCCAGCAGCCCCATAGACAGGGGGATCACAGATACGCAGTATTTT	CASSPIDRGITDTQYF
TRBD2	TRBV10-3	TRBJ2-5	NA	TGTGCCATCAGCACTTCAGCGGGGGAGACCCAGTACTTC	CAISTSAGETQYF
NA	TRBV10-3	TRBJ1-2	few	TGTGCCATCAGTGCACAGGGAATTGAATTGACCTTC	CAISAQGIELTF
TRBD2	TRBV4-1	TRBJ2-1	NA	TGCGCCAGCAGCCCCCCCGGCCCTAGCGGGAGCCTACACTACAATGAGCAGTTCTTC	CASSPPGPSGSLHYNEQFF
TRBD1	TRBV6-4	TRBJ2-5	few	TGTGCCAGCAGTTCACCAGGGGGCCCACTTCAAGAGACCCAGTACTTC	CASSSPGGPLQETQYF
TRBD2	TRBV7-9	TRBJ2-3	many	TGTGCCAGCAGCGAGCGGGAGGGCCCCAACACAGATACGCAGTATTTT	CASSEREGPNTDTQYF
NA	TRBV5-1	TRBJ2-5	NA	TGCGCCAGCAGCTTGGTGGTTGGGGCCCAAGAGACCCAGTACTTC	CASSLVVGAQETQYF
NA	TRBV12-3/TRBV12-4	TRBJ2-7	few	TGTGCCAGCAGCCATCAGCGGACGCGGGGTGAGCAGTACTTC	CASSHQRTRGEQYF
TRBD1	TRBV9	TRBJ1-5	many	TGTGCCAGCAGCGTACACAGGGGCCAGCCCCAGCATTTT	CASSVHRGQPQHF
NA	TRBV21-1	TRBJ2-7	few	TGTGCCAGCAGCAAAGACGCAGGGCCAAGCTACGAGCAGTACTTC	CASSKDAGPSYEQYF
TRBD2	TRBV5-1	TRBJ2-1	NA	TGCGCCAGCAGCCATAGCGGGAGACGCTCCTACAATGAGCAGTTCTTC	CASSHSGRRSYNEQFF
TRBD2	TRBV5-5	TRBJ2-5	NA	TGTGCCAGCAGCTTTGGCCGGGTGCTAGCGGCACAAGAGACCCAGTACTTC	CASSFGRVLAAQETQYF
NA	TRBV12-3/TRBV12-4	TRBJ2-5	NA	TGTGCCAGCGGCCGGGTGGCCTCCTTCCTGGAGACCCAGTACTTC	CASGRVASFLETQYF
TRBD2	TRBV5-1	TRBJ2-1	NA	TGCGCCAGCAGCTTTGGCCTAGCGGGAACCTACAATGAGCAGTTCTTC	CASSFGLAGTYNEQFF
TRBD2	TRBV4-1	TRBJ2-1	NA	TGCGCCAGCAGCCATCCCCCACCGGGACTAGCGGGAGGGATCAATGAGCAGTTCTTC	CASSHPPPGLAGGINEQFF
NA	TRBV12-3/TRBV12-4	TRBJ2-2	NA	TGTGCCAGCAGCTGGTCTGTGGGTGCCGGGGAGCTGTTTTTT	CASSWSVGAGELFF
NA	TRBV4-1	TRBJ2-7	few	TGCGCCAGCAGCCAACCCCCGACTGAAGGGGAGCAGTACTTC	CASSQPPTEGEQYF
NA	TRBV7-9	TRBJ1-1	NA	TGTGCCAGCCAGGGGAGGTCCGGCGGCGCTGAAGCTTTCTTT	CASQGRSGGAEAFF
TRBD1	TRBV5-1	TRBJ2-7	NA	TGCGCCAGCAGCGCGGACAGGGTTGGTAACGAGCAGTACTTC	CASSADRVGNEQYF
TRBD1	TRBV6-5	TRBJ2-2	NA	TGTGCCAGCAGTTCCCGCCGGGACAGATCGACCGGGGAGCTGTTTTTT	CASSSRRDRSTGELFF
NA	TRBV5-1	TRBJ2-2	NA	TGCGCCAGCAGCGAAGACAGTGGCGGGGAGCTGTTTTTT	CASSEDSGGELFF
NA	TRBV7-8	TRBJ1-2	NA	TGTGCCAGCAGCCCCAGGTTTCTCTCCTTC	CASSPRFLSF
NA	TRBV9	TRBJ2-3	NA	TGTGCCAGCAGCCCACTACACCGGGACACCACAGATACGCAGTATTTT	CASSPLHRDTTDTQYF
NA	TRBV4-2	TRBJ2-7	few	TGTGCCAGCAGCCAAGACAATGTGGGACTCCCAGGGGCCGAGCAGTACTTC	CASSQDNVGLPGAEQYF
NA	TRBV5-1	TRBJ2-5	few	TGCGCCAGCAGCTTGGGGTTCCTAAGACTGAGACAAGAGACCCAGTACTTC	CASSLGFLRLRQETQYF
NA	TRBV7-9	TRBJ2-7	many	TGTGCCAGCAGCTTAGTGGACAGCTTGACCTACGAGCAGTACTTC	CASSLVDSLTYEQYF
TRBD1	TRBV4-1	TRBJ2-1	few	TGCGCCAGCAGCCAGCCGGGACAGGGGCGGCGGAATGAGCAGTTCTTC	CASSQPGQGRRNEQFF
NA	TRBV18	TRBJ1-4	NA	TGTGCCAGCTCACCGCCTACAGGGACAACTAATGAAAAACTGTTTTTT	CASSPPTGTTNEKLFF
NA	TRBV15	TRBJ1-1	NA	TGTGCCACCAGCAGAACTCAAGCCGGACGCACTGAAGCTTTCTTT	CATSRTQAGRTEAFF
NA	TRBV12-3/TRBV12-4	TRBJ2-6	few	TGTGCCAGCAGACACAGGCTGGGGGGAGGTGGGGCCAACGTCCTGACTTTC	CASRHRLGGGGANVLTF
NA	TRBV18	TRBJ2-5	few	TGTGCCAGCTCACTCGGACAGCCTCTTCAAGAGACCCAGTACTTC	CASSLGQPLQETQYF
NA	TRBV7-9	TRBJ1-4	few	TGTGCCAGCAGCTTGGGCAGCTCAAGTGCAACTAATGAAAAACTGTTTTTT	CASSLGSSSATNEKLFF
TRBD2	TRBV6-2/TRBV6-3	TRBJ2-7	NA	TGTGCCAGCAGTTACTCAGTATCAAGCGGGGTCTACGAGCAGTACTTC	CASSYSVSSGVYEQYF
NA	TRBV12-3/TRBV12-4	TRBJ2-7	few	NA	CASSFWQWYIYEQYF
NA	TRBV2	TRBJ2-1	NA	TGTGCCAGCAGGCTAGAATGGGCTGGGGACAATGAGCAGTTCTTC	CASRLEWAGDNEQFF
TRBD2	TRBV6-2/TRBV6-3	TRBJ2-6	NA	TGTGCCAGCAGTTACTCCCTGTGGCTAGCGGGAGAGGGTGGGGCCAACGTCCTGACTTTC	CASSYSLWLAGEGGANVLTF
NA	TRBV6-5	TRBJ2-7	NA	TGTGCCAGCAGTTTTATCGCCTCCTCCGAGCAGTACTTC	CASSFIASSEQYF